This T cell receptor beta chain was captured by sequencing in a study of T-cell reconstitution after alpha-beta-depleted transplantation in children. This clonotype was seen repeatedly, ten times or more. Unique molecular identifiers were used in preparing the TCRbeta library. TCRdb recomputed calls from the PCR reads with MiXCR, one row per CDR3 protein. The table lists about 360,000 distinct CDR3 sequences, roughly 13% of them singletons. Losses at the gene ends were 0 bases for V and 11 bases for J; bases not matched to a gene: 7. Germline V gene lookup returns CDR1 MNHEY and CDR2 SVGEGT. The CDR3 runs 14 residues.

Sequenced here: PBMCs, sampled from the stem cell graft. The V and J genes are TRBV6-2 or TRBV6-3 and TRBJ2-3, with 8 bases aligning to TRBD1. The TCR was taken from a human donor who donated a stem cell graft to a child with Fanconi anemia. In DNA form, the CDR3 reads TGTGCCAGCAGTTACTCCCGAGGACAGGGAAGGCAGTATTTT. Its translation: CASSYSRGQGRQYF.